The 31 T cell receptor beta chains below were found in one sample sequenced in a study of brain metastases from non-small cell lung cancer. Here immunoSEQ multiplex PCR was the method, and the copy in TCRdb shows in-frame clones only, minus some. This table holds 950 or so clones, nearly 90% found once. The specimen sequenced was tumor-adjacent normal tissue. These receptors were collected from a donor at least 40 years old with non-small cell lung cancer.

For this clone: The junction differs from germline at one of its ends, possibly a read error. V and J are TRBV29-1 and TRBJ1-2; D unclear. The length of the CDR3 is 13 residues. Looked up from germline, CDR1 is SQVTM and CDR2 is ANQGSEA. As DNA, the CDR3 is TGCAGTGTTGGGAGGTCCGACGGCTATGGCTACACCTTC. Protein: CSVGRSDGYGYTF.

This rearrangement joins TRBV4-3 to TRBJ2-7; D is possibly TRBD1 (6 bases). CDR3 length equals 17 residues. CDR1 LGHNA and CDR2 YSLEER come from the germline V gene. V was pared by 0 bases and J by 4 bases, with 19 bases between. CDR3: CASSQEGGEPQIYEQYF. The CDR3 nucleotides are TGCGCCAGCAGCCAAGAAGGGGGAGAACCCCAAATTTACGAGCAGTACTTC.

This chain joins TRBV11-2 and TRBJ1-6; unclear D gene. This CDR3 contains 11 residues. The germline CDR1 and CDR2 sequences are SGHAT and FQNNGV. V was trimmed by 0 bases and J by 13 bases, leaving 4 bases between them. The CDR3 here is CASSLEGPLHF. The CDR3, as DNA: TGTGCCAGCAGCTTAGAGGGGCCCCTCCACTTT.

This clone was counted once. This CDR3 is also generated by other DNA sequences in the sample. The CDR3 loop is CAISESFPSKSNQPQHF. In nucleotides, the CDR3 is TGTGCCATCAGTGAGTCATTCCCGAGTAAAAGCAATCAGCCCCAGCATTTT. This sequence joins TRBV10-3 and TRBJ1-5; D is unclear. The germline V gene has CDR1 ENHRY and CDR2 SYGVKD. The V gene lost 0 bases and the J gene lost 1 base, with 13 bases spanning the gap. CDR3 length equals 17 residues.

The V call is TRBV9, the J call TRBJ1-5, with D hard to call. The ends were cut back, 0 bases at V and 4 bases at J, with 8 bases in the middle. The CDR3 extends over 14 amino acids. CDR1 SGDLS and CDR2 YYNGEE come from the germline V gene. The CDR3 coding sequence is TGTGCCAGCAGCGTAGGACTGTTTAATCAGCCCCAGCATTTT. Amino acids: CASSVGLFNQPQHF.

The rearrangement links TRBV7-8 to TRBJ1-5; D remains unclear. The CDR3 runs 14 residues. Germline-derived CDR1 and CDR2 are SGHVS and FQNEAQ. V was shortened by 5 bases and J by 5 bases, with 13 bases between the two germline ends. CDR3 amino acids: CASSLRESDQPQHF. The CDR3 DNA reads as TGTGCCAGCAGCCTCCGGGAGTCGGATCAGCCCCAGCATTTT.

The chain joins TRBV7-9 to TRBJ2-1; 8 bases agree with TRBD2. Germline CDR1 SEHNR, CDR2 FQNEAQ (reference sequence). The J segment lost 6 bases and the V segment lost 7 bases, leaving 11 bases of the junction unmatched. The CDR3 has 15 residues. The CDR3 DNA follows: TGTGCCAGCACCTACTCTAGCGGGCGGGGCAATGAGCAGTTCTTC. Residues: CASTYSSGRGNEQFF.

J is TRBJ2-5 and V is TRBV7-9; TRBD1 matches 10 bases. Germline V gene lookup returns CDR1 SEHNR and CDR2 FQNEAQ (reference sequence). The V gene end was trimmed by 2 bases and the J gene end by 2 bases; junction bases not matched to a gene: 5. The CDR3 loop spans 16 amino acids. The CDR3 DNA reads as TGTGCCAGCAGCTTAAGGGACAGGGGTTTACAAGAGACCCAGTACTTC. As protein: CASSLRDRGLQETQYF.

The chain employs TRBV24-1 and TRBJ2-7, with 9 bases fitting TRBD1. The CDR3 is made up of 15 amino acids. V lost 3 bases to trimming and J lost 3 bases; unmatched junction nucleotides: 5. Looked up from germline, CDR1 is KGHDR and CDR2 is SFDVKD. CDR3: CATSDGQGPYYEQYF. DNA for the CDR3: TGTGCCACCAGTGATGGACAGGGGCCCTACTACGAGCAGTACTTC.

The chain recombines TRBV7-9 with TRBJ2-2; D uncertain. Germline assignment: CDR1 SEHNR and CDR2 FQNEAQ (reference sequence). Trimming took off 6 bases at V and 1 base at J, with 15 bases between the two ends. This CDR3 has 16 amino acids. The DNA of the CDR3 is TGTGCCAGCAGTTCCCCTTCGGCTTGGAACACCGGGGAGCTGTTTTTT. Protein sequence: CASSSPSAWNTGELFF. Filled out from reference TRBV7-9 and TRBJ2-2, the complete variable domain reads DTGVSQNPRHKITKRGQNVTFRCDPISEHNRLYWYRQTLGQGPEFLTYFQNEAQLEKSRLLSDRFSAERPKGSFSTLEIQRTEQGDSAMYLCASSSPSAWNTGELFFGEGSRLTVL.

The V call is TRBV7-2, the J call TRBJ1-1; D gene uncertain. V was clipped by 3 bases and J by 8 bases, with 16 bases between them. CDR1 is SGHTA, CDR2 FQGNSA, per germline. The CDR3 runs 14 residues. The CDR3 spells CASSFPGVLGEAFF. CDR3 bases: TGTGCCAGCAGCTTCCCTGGAGTGCTCGGGGAAGCTTTCTTT.

This chain joins TRBV5-4 and TRBJ1-2, with D possibly TRBD1 on 5 matching bases. Germline loops: CDR1 SGHNT, CDR2 YYREEE (reference sequence). This CDR3 has 16 amino acids. The V end was cut by 0 bases, the J end by 5 bases, with 17 bases between. CDR3 sequence (DNA): TGTGCCAGCAGCTTGGGGGCAGGGAGCGAGGGATATGGCTACACCTTC. Protein: CASSLGAGSEGYGYTF. Using reference TRBV5-4 and TRBJ1-2 for the parts outside the CDR3, the full variable domain is ETGVTQSPTHLIKTRGQQVTLRCSSQSGHNTVSWYQQALGQGPQFIFQYYREEENGRGNFPPRFSGLQFPNYSSELNVNALELDDSALYLCASSLGAGSEGYGYTFGSGTRLTVV.

CDR3 DNA: TGTGCCAGCAGCCCATACGGAGGGGCAGAAGGGCGAAAACTGTTTTTT. Its protein is CASSPYGGAEGRKLFF. The chain couples TRBV7-2 to TRBJ1-4; possibly TRBD1 for D (5 bases). Trimming stripped 5 bases from V and 10 bases from J, with 23 bases between. CDR1 SGHTA and CDR2 FQGNSA come from the germline V gene. CDR3 size: 16 residues.

In its sample, this clone was seen once. The genes are TRBV7-2 and TRBJ2-7, with 12 bases identical to TRBD2. Germline loops: CDR1 SGHTA, CDR2 FQGNSA. Losses at the gene ends were 5 bases for V and 4 bases for J; bases not matched to a gene: 6. The CDR3 totals 15 residues. The DNA for the CDR3 is TGTACCAGCAGCACCGCTAGCGGGAGGGGTTACGAGCAGTACTTC. Amino acids: CTSSTASGRGYEQYF.

V usage is TRBV7-2 and J usage is TRBJ1-1; the D gene is possibly TRBD1 (5 bases). The CDR3 contains 15 residues. V shed 1 base and J shed 0 bases, with 9 bases lying between them. The V gene's germline CDR1 is SGHTA and CDR2 FQGNSA. The CDR3 loop is CASSLGPGLNTEAFF. The DNA for the CDR3 is TGTGCCAGCAGCTTAGGTCCAGGGCTGAACACTGAAGCTTTCTTT.

The rearrangement links TRBV4-2 to TRBJ2-3, with D tentatively TRBD1 or TRBD2 (6 bases each). The V gene's germline CDR1 is LGHNA and CDR2 YNFKEQ. This CDR3 comprises 17 residues. With 0 bases removed from V and 6 bases from J, the gap between germline ends came to 19 bases. CDR3 nucleotide sequence: TGTGCCAGCAGCCAAGATCTCTACGGGGGCACCGAGGATACGCAGTATTTT. This codes for CASSQDLYGGTEDTQYF.

This clone was counted a single time. This chain uses TRBV6-5 with TRBJ1-2; unclear D gene. V was pared by 7 bases and J by 3 bases, with 15 bases between. Germline V CDR1 and CDR2: MNHEY, SVGAGI. The CDR3 covers 14 residues. The CDR3 region is CASTKTLADYGYTF. CDR3 sequence (DNA): TGTGCCAGCACCAAGACTCTAGCTGACTATGGCTACACCTTC.

The chain is built from TRBV1 and TRBJ1-5. TRBV1 is tagged as a pseudogene. The CDR3 extends over 16 amino acids. CDR3 DNA sequence: TGCACCAGCAGCCAAGATAGGAATAGGGGCAATCAGCCCCAGCATTTT. Translation gives CTSSQDRNRGNQPQHF.

This clone has a single count. V usage is TRBV11-2 and J usage is TRBJ2-7; no firm D call. Germline assignment: CDR1 SGHAT and CDR2 FQNNGV. The CDR3 runs 15 residues. V lost 1 base, J lost 4 bases, and 14 bases lay in between. The CDR3 here is CASSLAVQGRYEQYF. The CDR3 DNA reads as TGTGCCAGCAGCTTAGCAGTCCAAGGGCGGTACGAGCAGTACTTC.

The chain joins TRBV6-1 to TRBJ1-5; D ambiguous. This CDR3 comprises 15 residues. The V gene's germline CDR1 is MNHNS and CDR2 SASEGT. The V end was cut by 2 bases, the J end by 3 bases, with 11 bases between. CDR3 sequence: CASSEFGTTNQPQHF. In DNA, the CDR3 is TGTGCCAGCAGTGAATTTGGTACCACCAATCAGCCCCAGCATTTT.

Turning to this clone: Within the sample, other DNA sequences also encode this same CDR3. The chain employs TRBV28 and TRBJ1-5; 8 bases are a match to TRBD1. V gave up 5 bases and J gave up 16 bases; unmatched junction bases: 10. This CDR3 has 12 residues. Looked up from germline, CDR1 is MDHEN and CDR2 is SYDVKM. The CDR3 reads CASSEGNRGSHF. CDR3 coding DNA: TGTGCCAGCAGTGAAGGGAACAGGGGGTCACATTTT.

The CDR3: CASSPRDREGTDTQYF. In DNA, the CDR3 is TGTGCCAGCAGCCCGAGGGACAGGGAAGGAACAGATACGCAGTATTTT. This rearrangement joins TRBV7-9 to TRBJ2-3, with TRBD1 matching over 9 bases. V shed 5 bases and J 3 bases; nucleotides not matched to a gene: 9. Germline V gene sequence: CDR1 SEHNR, CDR2 FQNEAQ (reference sequence). The CDR3 contains 16 residues.

This rearrangement joins TRBV28 to TRBJ2-5; 7 positions agree with TRBD2. Germline loops: CDR1 MDHEN, CDR2 SYDVKM. Unmatched junction bases numbered 6, after V lost 6 bases and J lost 5 bases. This CDR3 contains 13 residues. CDR3 sequence: CASRSGGLETQYF. In nucleotides, the CDR3 is TGTGCCAGCAGGTCGGGGGGTCTCGAGACCCAGTACTTC.

The chain carries TRBV9 and TRBJ2-3; tentative D call: TRBD1 (5 bases). Trimming removed 0 bases from V and 4 bases from J, with 12 bases in between. This CDR3 comprises 15 residues. Looked up from germline, CDR1 is SGDLS and CDR2 is YYNGEE. The CDR3 is CASSVGSGSPDTQYF. In DNA, the CDR3 is TGTGCCAGCAGCGTAGGGTCAGGGTCCCCAGATACGCAGTATTTT.

This sequence joins TRBV3-1 (or the pseudogene TRBV3-2) and TRBJ2-5, with TRBD2 matching over 15 bases. This CDR3 is built from 18 residues. The ends lost 4 bases at V and 6 bases at J; junction bases unmatched: 12. Germline CDR1 LGHDT, CDR2 YNNKEL (reference sequence). The CDR3 coding sequence is TGTGCCAGCAGCCCCGGGACTAGCGGGGGGTTTCCGAAAAAGACCCAGTACTTC. This encodes CASSPGTSGGFPKKTQYF.

The chain recombines TRBV28 with TRBJ1-5; D is ambiguous. Germline-derived CDR1 and CDR2 are MDHEN and SYDVKM. V was trimmed by 2 bases and J by 5 bases, leaving 10 bases between them. The CDR3 is 14 amino acids. The CDR3 sequence: CASSLRSSYQPQHF. In DNA, the CDR3 is TGTGCCAGCAGTTTAAGGTCATCCTATCAGCCCCAGCATTTT.

Only one count was recorded for this clone. One end of the junction fails to match germline, which may point to a read error. V and J are TRBV2 and TRBJ1-6, with 8 bases fitting TRBD1. The CDR3 loop spans 15 amino acids. Germline V gene data show CDR1 as SNHLY and CDR2 as FYNNEI. The CDR3 loop is CASSEVGTGSSPLHF. CDR3 in DNA: TGTGCCAGCAGCGAAGTCGGGACAGGCAGTTCACCCCTCCACTTT. The full variable domain, rest sourced from reference TRBV2 and TRBJ1-6, is EPEVTQTPSHQVTQMGQEVILRCVPISNHLYFYWYRQILGQKVEFLVSFYNNEISEKSEIFDDQFSVERPDGSNFTLKIRSTKLEDSAMYFCASSEVGTGSSPLHFGNGTRLTVT.

The chain is built from TRBV28 and TRBJ1-5, with unresolved D. The CDR3 is 15 amino acids. Germline values: CDR1 MDHEN, CDR2 SYDVKM. V lost 7 bases and J 11 bases, leaving 24 bases between the germline ends. This chain's CDR3 is CASKRELALHLAQHF. The DNA for the CDR3 is TGTGCCAGCAAGCGGGAGCTGGCCCTCCATTTAGCCCAGCATTTT.

V and J are TRBV7-9 and TRBJ2-1; D could derive from TRBD1 or TRBD2 (6 bases each). Germline V gives CDR1 SEHNR, CDR2 FQNEAQ (reference sequence). V was clipped by 8 bases and J by 4 bases, with 21 bases between them. This CDR3 has 16 residues. The CDR3 loop reads CASLLGGLGSYNEQFF. The CDR3 nucleotides are TGTGCCAGCTTACTGGGGGGCCTGGGCTCGTACAATGAGCAGTTCTTC.

The V gene is TRBV5-1, the J gene TRBJ2-2; perhaps TRBD2 as D (6 bases). This CDR3 has 15 residues. V was clipped by 1 base and J by 3 bases, with 10 bases between them. Germline values: CDR1 SGHRS, CDR2 YFSETQ. The CDR3 is CASSLTGGYTGELFF. The CDR3 nucleotides are TGCGCCAGCAGCTTGACTGGGGGGTACACCGGGGAGCTGTTTTTT.

The sample holds one count of this clone. This chain joins TRBV5-5 and TRBJ2-7; tentatively, D is TRBD1 (6 bases). The V and J ends lost 5 bases and 1 base respectively, with 10 bases between them. The CDR3 is made up of 13 amino acids. Germline CDR1 is SGHKS and CDR2 is YYEKEE (reference sequence). The CDR3 protein is CASRDSGSYEQYF. In nucleotides, the CDR3 is TGTGCCAGCAGGGACAGTGGATCCTACGAGCAGTACTTC. Using reference TRBV5-5 and TRBJ2-7 for the parts outside the CDR3, the full variable domain is DAGVTQSPTHLIKTRGQQVTLRCSPISGHKSVSWYQQVLGQGPQFIFQYYEKEERGRGNFPDRFSARQFPNYSSELNVNALLLGDSALYLCASRDSGSYEQYFGPGTRLTVT.